These 7 T cell receptor beta chains were sequenced from one sample in a study of regulatory T cells in long-lasting Graves disease (dated by TCRdb to about 2021). The library was built by means of multiplex PCR. Sequencing was carried out with an Illumina HiSeq 4000. CDR3 regions were amplified by Arm-PCR with iRepertoire HTBI primers to construct TCR beta libraries. TCRdb trimmed public reads at Q25 via fastp, called clones via MiXCR and kept in-frame beta chains. Rows with one shared CDR3 protein collapse into an entry with the most common genes and DNA. Present in this sample are under 300,000 distinct CDR3 sequences, 20% to 25% of which were seen just once. Together, the top ten hold approximately 13% of the sample. The time point label, read with the paper, signifies: newly diagnosed GD, antithyroid drugs for less than 3 months. RNA was extracted from PBMCs in TRIzol for both TCR sequencing and RNA sequencing.

The specimen was peripheral blood mononuclear cells (PBMCs), collected at new diagnosis, from a patient treated with antithyroid drugs. The receptors were sampled from a female donor with Graves disease.

This clonotype has ten or more counts. The chain couples TRBV6-5 to TRBJ2-1, with D tentatively TRBD2 (7 bases). CDR1 MNHEY and CDR2 SVGAGI come from the germline V gene. This CDR3 contains 15 residues. The V end was cut by 0 bases, the J end by 8 bases, with 14 bases between. The CDR3 here is CASSYSWGGAYEQFF. The CDR3 DNA reads TGTGCCAGCAGTTACTCGTGGGGGGGGGCCTATGAGCAGTTCTTC.

This clonotype was picked up a small number of times. The chain joins TRBV7-9 to TRBJ1-2; D is ambiguous. The CDR3 covers 11 residues. V was clipped by 5 bases and J by 7 bases, with 8 bases between them. CDR1 and CDR2 (germline): SEHNR, FQNEAQ (reference sequence). The CDR3 sequence: CASSRHGGYTF. CDR3 bases: TGTGCCAGCAGCCGACACGGTGGCTACACCTTC.

The rearrangement joins TRBV27 to TRBJ2-7; 10 bases agree with TRBD1. V shed 6 bases and J 6 bases; nucleotides not matched to a gene: 2. Germline V gene lookup returns CDR1 MNHEY and CDR2 SMNVEV (reference sequence). The CDR3 totals 12 residues. This CDR3 is CASRTGGLEQYF. DNA of the CDR3: TGTGCCAGCAGGACAGGGGGCCTCGAGCAGTACTTC.

The chain is built from TRBV3-1 and TRBJ2-5; TRBD1 matches 9 bases. Per germline, CDR1 LGHDT and CDR2 YNNKEL (reference sequence). The CDR3 contains 17 residues. V trimming: 4 bases; J trimming: 5 bases; junction bases outside the gene matches: 14. CDR3 in amino acids: CASSLNTLDRGDETQYF. The CDR3 nucleotides read TGTGCCAGCAGCCTCAACACCCTTGACAGGGGGGACGAGACCCAGTACTTC.

The chain links TRBV28 to TRBJ1-5, with D perhaps TRBD1 (6 bases). CDR3 length equals 13 residues. Trimming left V 6 bases short and J 7 bases short, with 13 bases between. Germline values: CDR1 MDHEN, CDR2 SYDVKM. CDR3 nucleotide sequence: TGTGCCAGCAGAGTCAGGGGTGGACAGCCCCAGCATTTT. It is translated as CASRVRGGQPQHF.

This clonotype was seen repeatedly, ten times or more. This chain uses TRBV20-1 with TRBJ2-7, with 10 nucleotides matching TRBD2. Germline V gene data show CDR1 as DFQATT and CDR2 as SNEGSKA (reference sequence). The ends lost 3 bases at V and 2 bases at J; junction bases unmatched: 4. This CDR3 region has 14 residues. The CDR3 is CSARRSGGAYEQYF. DNA for the CDR3: TGCAGTGCTAGGCGAAGCGGGGGGGCCTACGAGCAGTACTTC.

This clonotype was observed a handful of times. With a much larger clone just one base away, this may be a read error. The V and J genes are TRBV12-3 or TRBV12-4 and TRBJ2-1; tentative D call: TRBD2 (5 bases). Deletions cut 4 bases from V and 8 bases from J, with 15 bases between. The CDR3 loop spans 14 amino acids. The CDR3, as DNA: TGTGCCAGCAGTTACGATCGGACTGGGTATGAGCAGTTCTTC. Translated: CASSYDRTGYEQFF.